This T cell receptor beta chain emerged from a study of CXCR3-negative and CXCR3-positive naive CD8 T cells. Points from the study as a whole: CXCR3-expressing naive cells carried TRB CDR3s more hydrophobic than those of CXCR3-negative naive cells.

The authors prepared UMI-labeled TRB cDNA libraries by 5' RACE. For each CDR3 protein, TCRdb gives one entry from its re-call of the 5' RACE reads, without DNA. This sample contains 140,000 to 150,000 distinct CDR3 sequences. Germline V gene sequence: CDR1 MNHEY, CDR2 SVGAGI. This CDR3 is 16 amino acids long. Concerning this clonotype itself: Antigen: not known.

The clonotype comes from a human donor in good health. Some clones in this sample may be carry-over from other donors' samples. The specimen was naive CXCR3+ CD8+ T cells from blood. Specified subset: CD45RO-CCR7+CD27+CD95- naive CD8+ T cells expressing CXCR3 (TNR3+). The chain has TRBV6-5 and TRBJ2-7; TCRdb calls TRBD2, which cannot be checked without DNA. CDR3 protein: CASSYYSGTAKNEQYF.